One sample yielded the 16 T cell receptor beta chains listed below, sequenced in a study of CD8 T cells in ankylosing spondylitis. TCRdb re-called the 5' RACE reads through MiXCR, storing one row per CDR3 protein. The sample shows about 160,000 distinct CDR3 sequences, 15% to 20% of them seen only once. The sequencing sample was made of blood, either unsorted or a sorted T cell fraction (not recorded which). These receptors were obtained from a male donor with ankylosing spondylitis or in good health (not recorded which).

Many counts were recorded for this clonotype. This rearrangement joins TRBV29-1 to TRBJ2-3; 9 bases map to TRBD1. The CDR3 is 16 amino acids. Trimming cost V 7 bases and J 3 bases; bases outside gene matches: 14. Germline values: CDR1 SQVTM, CDR2 ANQGSEA. The chain's CDR3 is CSAFPFLQGATDTQYF. The CDR3 DNA follows: TGCAGCGCCTTCCCTTTCTTACAGGGGGCGACAGATACGCAGTATTTT.

The chain has TRBV20-1 and TRBJ2-1, with a weak D call TRBD2 (6 bases). Germline V lookup: CDR1 DFQATT, CDR2 SNEGSKA (reference sequence). This CDR3 is 16 amino acids long. V gave up 2 bases and J gave up 0 bases, with 14 bases separating them. CDR3 DNA sequence: TGCAGTGCTAGACTTAGCGGTTCGAGCTCCTACAATGAGCAGTTCTTC. This encodes CSARLSGSSSYNEQFF.

The CDR3 is CSASGGGPYNSPLHF. In DNA form, the CDR3 reads TGCAGTGCTAGTGGCGGAGGTCCCTATAATTCACCCCTCCACTTT. The chain couples TRBV20-1 to TRBJ1-6; D remains ambiguous. Trimming removed 3 bases from V and 2 bases from J, with 11 bases in between. The CDR3 has 15 amino acids. CDR1 and CDR2 from the germline V gene are DFQATT and SNEGSKA (reference sequence).

This clonotype was seen ten or more times. The chain carries TRBV5-1 and TRBJ1-6; D unclear. From germline, CDR1 is SGHRS and CDR2 YFSETQ. Trimming removed 0 bases at V and 6 bases at J, with 13 bases between. The CDR3 length is 16 residues. For the CDR3, the DNA is TGCGCCAGCAGCTTGGTTGGCAGAGGGATTAATTCACCCCTCCACTTT. Translation: CASSLVGRGINSPLHF.

This clonotype has just one count. A much larger clone is a single base away; this may be a read error. The rearrangement uses TRBV20-1 and TRBJ2-7, with 7 nucleotides matching TRBD1. CDR3 length: 12 residues. Looked up from germline, CDR1 is DFQATT and CDR2 is SNEGSKA (reference sequence). Trimming removed 4 bases from V and 3 bases from J; junction bases left unmatched: 3. The CDR3, as DNA: TGCAGTGCTAACCGGGACAGCTACGAGCAGTACTTC. As protein: CSANRDSYEQYF.

The chain employs TRBV7-3 and TRBJ2-3; no firm D call. The CDR3 has 14 amino acids. The V gene lost 0 bases and the J gene lost 5 bases, with 9 bases spanning the gap. CDR1 and CDR2 (germline): SGHTA, FQGTGA. The CDR3 nucleotides read TGTGCCAGCAGCTTAACAAGTCTTCGAGATACGCAGTATTTT. Amino acids: CASSLTSLRDTQYF.

This clonotype came up a few times. The chain combines TRBV20-1 with TRBJ1-6; 9 positions match TRBD1. V dropped 3 bases and J dropped 6; count of bases not matched to a gene: 6. Germline lookup yields CDR1 DFQATT and CDR2 SNEGSKA (reference sequence). The CDR3 covers 15 residues. CDR3 amino acids: CSASFGTGSNSPLHF. In nucleotides, the CDR3 is TGCAGTGCTAGCTTCGGGACAGGGTCTAATTCACCCCTCCACTTT.

This clonotype has a count of ten or more. The genes are TRBV5-1 and TRBJ1-4; tentative D call: TRBD1 (5 bases). Trimming left V 0 bases short and J 0 bases short, with 9 bases between. Germline CDR1 is SGHRS and CDR2 is YFSETQ. This CDR3 comprises 16 residues. The CDR3 nucleotides are TGCGCCAGCAGCTTGGAGGGGCGTGCAACTAATGAAAAACTGTTTTTT. This encodes CASSLEGRATNEKLFF.

This clonotype was counted a few times. The V gene is TRBV29-1, the J gene TRBJ2-7, with D perhaps TRBD1 (5 bases). Per germline, CDR1 SQVTM and CDR2 ANQGSEA. This CDR3 has 14 amino acids. V lost 4 bases and J lost 2, with 15 bases in between. For the CDR3, the DNA is TGCAGCGTTGCTAGGGGCAGAGGTCCCTACGAGCAGTACTTC. Translation: CSVARGRGPYEQYF.

As to this clonotype: A much larger clonotype is one base distant, so this may be a read error. The chain uses TRBV10-3 and TRBJ2-3; D possibly corresponds to TRBD1 (5 bases). The germline V gene encodes CDR1 ENHRY and CDR2 SYGVKD. This CDR3 spans 15 amino acids. The CDR3 sequence is CTISESGQGTDTQYF. CDR3 nucleotides: TGTACCATCAGTGAGTCGGGTCAGGGTACAGATACGCAGTATTTT.

This clonotype has a count of ten or more. The chain uses TRBV2 and TRBJ2-7; a weak D match, TRBD2 (6 bases). This CDR3 is 13 amino acids long. Between the trimmed V and J ends, which lost 4 bases and 1 base, there was a span of 8 bases. Germline values: CDR1 SNHLY, CDR2 FYNNEI. For the CDR3, the DNA is TGTGCCAGCAGTGTGGAGGGGTCCTACGAGCAGTACTTC. Translation gives CASSVEGSYEQYF.

The rearrangement links TRBV7-6 to TRBJ2-3; the match to TRBD1 covers 7 bases. From germline, CDR1 is SGHVS and CDR2 FNYEAQ. There are 15 residues in the CDR3. The V and J ends lost 5 bases and 1 base, in that order; junction bases with no gene match: 6. In nucleotides, the CDR3 is TGTGCCAGCAGCAGGGGGCAGCGAGGCACAGATACGCAGTATTTT. Residues: CASSRGQRGTDTQYF.

This clonotype showed up many times. The chain is built from TRBV5-1 and TRBJ1-1; D gene ambiguous. This CDR3 has 14 amino acids. From germline, CDR1 is SGHRS and CDR2 YFSETQ. Between the trimmed V and J ends, which lost 1 base and 2 bases, there was a span of 9 bases. The CDR3 DNA reads TGCGCCAGCAGCTTGTTACCGAGAAACACTGAAGCTTTCTTT. It encodes CASSLLPRNTEAFF.

The sample holds many counts of this clonotype. The genes are TRBV20-1 and TRBJ1-5; D not resolved. Deletions cut 5 bases from V and 6 bases from J, with 14 bases between. The CDR3 length is 13 residues. The germline gives CDR1 DFQATT, CDR2 SNEGSKA (reference sequence). CDR3 in amino acids: CSASDPSGQPQHF. CDR3 DNA sequence: TGCAGTGCTTCTGATCCGAGCGGTCAGCCCCAGCATTTT.

The rearrangement links TRBV9 to TRBJ1-3; 9 bases line up with TRBD1. Trimming at V came to 1 base and at J to 2 bases, leaving 4 bases not matched to a gene. CDR3 length: 16 residues. The V gene's germline CDR1 is SGDLS and CDR2 YYNGEE. In DNA, the CDR3 is TGTGCCAGCAGCGTAAGATGGACAGGGGCTGGAAACACCATATATTTT. Protein: CASSVRWTGAGNTIYF.

This clonotype was detected many times. The CDR3 DNA sequence: TGCAGTGCTAATGACAGAAATGGCTACACCTTC. It translates to CSANDRNGYTF. The chain uses TRBV20-1 and TRBJ1-2, with D possibly being TRBD1 (5 bases). The V end lost 4 bases, the J end lost 6 bases, and 9 bases lay between the germline ends. The germline V gene has CDR1 DFQATT and CDR2 SNEGSKA (reference sequence). This CDR3 is built from 11 residues.